Sequencing of this T cell receptor beta chain was carried out in a study of blood T cell repertoires in COVID-19. Study-level background: Sample material is recorded as cDNA or gDNA derived from T cells, B-cell-depleted T cells, or PBMCs.

The CDR3 runs to 14 residues. Germline V gives CDR1 MNHEY, CDR2 SVGAGI. V was shortened by 8 bases and J by 2 bases, with 10 bases between the two germline ends. Assay used: immunoSEQ multiplex PCR; TCRdb lists only in-frame clones, some missing. Of around 40,000 clones listed, roughly 94% were seen once; the top ten hold over 4%. V usage is TRBV6-5 and J usage is TRBJ1-6; TRBD1 might be the D (6 bases). The sequencing sample was made of peripheral blood. The sequence came from a human donor with active COVID-19. The donor label of this sample is uncertain. This chain's CDR3 is CASSKGAYNSPLHF. CDR3 bases: TGTGCCAGCTCTAAGGGGGCCTATAATTCACCCCTCCACTTT.